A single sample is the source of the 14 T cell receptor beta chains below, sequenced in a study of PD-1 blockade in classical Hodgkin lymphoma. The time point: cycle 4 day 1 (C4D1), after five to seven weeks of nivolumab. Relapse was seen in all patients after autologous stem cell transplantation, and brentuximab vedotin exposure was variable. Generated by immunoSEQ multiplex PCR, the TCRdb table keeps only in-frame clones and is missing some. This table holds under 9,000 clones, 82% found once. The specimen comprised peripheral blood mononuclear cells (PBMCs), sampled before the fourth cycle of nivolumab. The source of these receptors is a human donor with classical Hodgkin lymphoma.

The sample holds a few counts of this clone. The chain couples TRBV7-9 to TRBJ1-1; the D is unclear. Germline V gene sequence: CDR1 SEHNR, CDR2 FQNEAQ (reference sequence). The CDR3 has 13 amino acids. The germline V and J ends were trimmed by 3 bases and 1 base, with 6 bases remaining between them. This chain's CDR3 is CASSFVRNTEAFF. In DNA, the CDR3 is TGTGCCAGCAGCTTCGTCAGGAACACTGAAGCTTTCTTT.

This chain's CDR3 is CASSLPGGRADTQYF. The CDR3 bases are TGTGCCAGCAGCTTGCCGGGGGGTAGAGCAGATACGCAGTATTTT. The gene calls are TRBV5-4 and TRBJ2-3; TRBD2 agrees at 7 bases. Germline trimming cut 1 base from V and 4 bases from J; bases unmatched to any gene: 6. Germline CDR1 SGHNT, CDR2 YYREEE (reference sequence). The CDR3 runs to 15 residues.

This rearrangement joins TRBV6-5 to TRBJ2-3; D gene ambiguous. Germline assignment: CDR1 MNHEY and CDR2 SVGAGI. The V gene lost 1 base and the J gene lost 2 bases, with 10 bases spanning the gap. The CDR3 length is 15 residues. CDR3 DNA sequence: TGTGCCAGCAGTTACTTTATGGCGGCCACAGATACGCAGTATTTT. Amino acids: CASSYFMAATDTQYF.

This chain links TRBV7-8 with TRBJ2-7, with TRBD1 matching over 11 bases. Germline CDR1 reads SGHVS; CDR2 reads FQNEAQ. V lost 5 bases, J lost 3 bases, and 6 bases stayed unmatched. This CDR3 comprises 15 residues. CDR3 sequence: CASSDRTGGIYEQYF. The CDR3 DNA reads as TGTGCCAGCAGCGACAGGACAGGGGGCATCTACGAGCAGTACTTC.

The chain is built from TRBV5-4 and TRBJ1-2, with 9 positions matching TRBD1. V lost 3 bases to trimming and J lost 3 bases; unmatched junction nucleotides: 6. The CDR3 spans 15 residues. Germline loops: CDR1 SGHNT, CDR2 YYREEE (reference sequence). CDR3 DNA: TGTGCCAGCAGCTCTCCGGGACAGGGCCACTATGGCTACACCTTC. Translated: CASSSPGQGHYGYTF.

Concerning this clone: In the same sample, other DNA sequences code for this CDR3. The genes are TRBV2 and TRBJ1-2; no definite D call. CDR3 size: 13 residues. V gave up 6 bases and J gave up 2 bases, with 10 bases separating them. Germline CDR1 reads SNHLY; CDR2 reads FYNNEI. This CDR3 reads CASSTTGNYGYTF. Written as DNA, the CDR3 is TGTGCCAGCAGCACTACTGGGAACTATGGCTACACCTTC.

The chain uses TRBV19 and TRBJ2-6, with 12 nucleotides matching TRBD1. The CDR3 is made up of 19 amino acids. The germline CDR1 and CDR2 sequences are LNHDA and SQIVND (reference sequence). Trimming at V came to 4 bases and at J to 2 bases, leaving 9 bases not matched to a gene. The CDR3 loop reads CASSRLPGQGAPGANVLTF. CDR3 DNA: TGTGCCAGTAGTAGACTCCCGGGACAGGGGGCTCCTGGGGCCAACGTCCTGACTTTC.

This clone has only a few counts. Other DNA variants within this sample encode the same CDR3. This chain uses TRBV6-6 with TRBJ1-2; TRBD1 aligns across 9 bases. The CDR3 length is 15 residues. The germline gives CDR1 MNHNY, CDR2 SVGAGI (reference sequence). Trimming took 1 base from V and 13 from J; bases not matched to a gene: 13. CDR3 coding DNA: TGTGCCAGCAGTTACTACGCCCCACAGGGGGCAACTCCCACCTTC. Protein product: CASSYYAPQGATPTF.

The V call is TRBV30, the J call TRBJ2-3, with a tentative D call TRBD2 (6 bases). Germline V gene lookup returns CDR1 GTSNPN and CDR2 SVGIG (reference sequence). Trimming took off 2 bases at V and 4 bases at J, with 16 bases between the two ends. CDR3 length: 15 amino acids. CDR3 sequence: CAWSNNLRGPDTQYF. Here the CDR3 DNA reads TGTGCCTGGAGTAATAACCTGCGGGGTCCAGATACGCAGTATTTT. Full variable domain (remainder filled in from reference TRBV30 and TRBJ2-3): SQTIHQWPATLVQPVGSPLSLECTVEGTSNPNLYWYRQAAGRGLQLLFYSVGIGQISSEVPQNLSASRPQDRQFILSSKKLLLSDSGFYLCAWSNNLRGPDTQYFGPGTRLTVL.

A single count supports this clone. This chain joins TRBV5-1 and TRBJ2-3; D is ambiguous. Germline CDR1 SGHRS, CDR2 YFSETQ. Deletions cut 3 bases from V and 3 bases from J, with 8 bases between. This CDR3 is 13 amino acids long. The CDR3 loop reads CASSSGSTDTQYF. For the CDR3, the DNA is TGCGCCAGCAGCTCCGGGTCGACAGATACGCAGTATTTT.

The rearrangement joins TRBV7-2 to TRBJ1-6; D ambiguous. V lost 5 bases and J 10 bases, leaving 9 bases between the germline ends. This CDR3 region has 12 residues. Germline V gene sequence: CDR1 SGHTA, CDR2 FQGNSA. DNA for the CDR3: TGTGCCAGCAGCCTACTTGGGTCACCCCTCCACTTT. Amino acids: CASSLLGSPLHF. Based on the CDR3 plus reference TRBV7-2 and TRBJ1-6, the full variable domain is GAGVSQSPSNKVTEKGKDVELRCDPISGHTALYWYRQSLGQGLEFLIYFQGNSAPDKSGLPSDRFSAERTGGSVSTLTIQRTQQEDSAVYLCASSLLGSPLHFGNGTRLTVT.

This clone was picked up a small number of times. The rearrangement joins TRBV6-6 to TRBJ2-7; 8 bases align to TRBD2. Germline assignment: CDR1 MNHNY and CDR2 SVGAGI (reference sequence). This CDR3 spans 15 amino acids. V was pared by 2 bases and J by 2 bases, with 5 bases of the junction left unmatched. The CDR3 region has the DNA TGTGCCAGCAGTTACCCAACGGGGGGGGCCTACGAGCAGTACTTC. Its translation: CASSYPTGGAYEQYF.

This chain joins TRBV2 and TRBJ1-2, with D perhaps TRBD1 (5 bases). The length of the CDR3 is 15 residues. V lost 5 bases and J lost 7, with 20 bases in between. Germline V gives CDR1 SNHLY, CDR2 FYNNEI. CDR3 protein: CASSLLGQGSGGYTF. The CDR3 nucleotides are TGTGCCAGCAGTCTCCTGGGGCAGGGTAGTGGTGGCTACACCTTC.

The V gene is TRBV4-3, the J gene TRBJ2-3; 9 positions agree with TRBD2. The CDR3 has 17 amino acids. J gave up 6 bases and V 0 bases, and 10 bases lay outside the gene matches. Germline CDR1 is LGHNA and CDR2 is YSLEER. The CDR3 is CASSQDLWRGGRDTQYF. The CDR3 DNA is TGCGCCAGCAGCCAAGATCTCTGGCGGGGGGGCCGGGATACGCAGTATTTT.